This T cell receptor (beta chain) derives from a study of Graves' ophthalmopathy and Graves' hyperthyroidism (dated 2018 in TCRdb). Some background on the complete study: Peripheral blood was collected at initial diagnosis, before any treatment. To explore V-J signatures that separate ophthalmopathy from hyperthyroidism, a discovery set of more than 95 patients was enrolled, consisting of approximately 44 with ophthalmopathy and roughly 59 with stable hyperthyroidism. After sampling, hyperthyroidism patients received methimazole starting at 30 mg daily, and ophthalmopathy patients received high-dose intravenous methylprednisolone. In total, 135 blood samples were TCR-sequenced: some 40 ophthalmopathy, some 75 hyperthyroidism and some 17 hyperthyroidism-to-ophthalmopathy patients. The study used TCR beta repertoire signatures to distinguish Graves' ophthalmopathy from Graves' hyperthyroidism and to predict progression to ophthalmopathy. An independent validation cohort was composed of 18 hyperthyroidism patients and roughly 16 patients who later progressed from hyperthyroidism to ophthalmopathy. In over five hyperthyroidism patients, T-cell repertoires of thyroid tissue and blood were compared.

This clonotype was observed many times. Its target antigen remains unknown. Base qualities were left out, and no much larger clone turns up one base away. Via the germline V gene (reference sequence), CDR1 is GTSNPN and CDR2 SVGIG. Taken from cysteine to phenylalanine, the CDR3 has 13 residues. The read is trimmed to its CDR3 DNA, 39 bases read in frame from base 1. V is reduced by 2 bases and J by 0 bases, leaving a spacing of 5 bases between them. Broader findings and caveats from the paper: Sample size was not predetermined statistically, and investigators were not blinded to group allocation. Ophthalmopathy was separated from stable hyperthyroidism by the 13-signature model with around 88% sensitivity and 81% to 84% specificity in cross-validation and with 80%/75% in the test set. Most of the expanded thyroid clonotypes with a frequency above 0.001 were also detected in blood, and it was suggested that the thyroid immune response may be reflected by blood repertoires. In validation, the model predicted ophthalmopathy progression with about 71% sensitivity and about 73% specificity; more than ten predicted patients were CT-confirmed with GO in a median of roughly 6.8 months.

For repertoire sequencing, TCR beta CDR3 regions were amplified from RNA transcripts. HTBI primers and the Qiagen OneStep RT-PCR kit were used in a first-round RT-PCR, which was followed by a second-round multiplex PCR, size selection and purification. Sequencing of the libraries was carried out on an Illumina HiSeq2000 in paired-end mode with 100 bp reads. The authors processed their data as follows. SOAPnuke was used to process the reads, throwing out any read that had adapters, had uncalled bases, had a mean Phred below 15, or lacked an exact constant-primer or identifier match. High-quality paired reads were merged with COPE v1.2.5. Each unique nucleotide sequence was defined as a clonotype, and clonotypes were aligned to IMGT TRB V, D and J references with MiTCR v1.1. Analysis was restricted to V-J combinations with a frequency above 0.0001, which covered roughly 99% of repertoires. For each V-J combination, a TCR clonal expansion and chaos score was defined as the ratio of F50 clonal expansion to chaos observed in the TCRdist matrix. Welch's t-statistics and random forest were used to reduce the features to 10 to 15 V-J combinations, which were then used as input to a naive Bayes classifier. The similarity between thyroid and blood repertoires was quantified using the Morisita-Horn index. TCRdb applied fastp at Q25 and MiXCR to the public reads, then kept only in-frame beta chains. Rows matching on CDR3 protein sequence are summarized as one entry with the most common DNA and genes. The V and J calls and clone size come from TCRdb's table, not from the authors' own analysis. The sample table records about 370,000 distinct CDR3 sequences; about 17% of these occur just once. The ten biggest clones cover 2.4% of the sample.

Hyperthyroidism was defined as stable when no progression to ophthalmopathy occurred within 18 months of follow-up. Hyperthyroidism patients were newly diagnosed, were aged 18 to 65 years, and had a disease duration under 2 months. Patients with other autoimmune diseases, uncontrolled infections, pregnancy or lactation were excluded from the study. Diagnosis relied on clinical symptoms, serum thyroxine, TRAb, thyroid ultrasound and orbital computed tomography. Using Ficoll-Paque density gradient centrifugation, PBMCs were isolated from 9.5 to 10 ml of fresh peripheral blood. Total RNA was extracted with Trizol reagent and quality-checked on an Agilent 2100 Bioanalyzer.

This TCR derives from an adult woman with stable Graves' hyperthyroidism. Recombination connected TRBV30 to TRBJ1-5; too little of a D gene remains to name it. The sequencing input was peripheral blood. The CDR3 is CAWSLFSNQPQHF. In nucleotide form, the sequence is TGTGCCTGGAGTCTCTTTAGCAATCAGCCCCAGCATTTT.